The sequence of this T cell receptor beta chain was determined in a study of blood T cell repertoires in COVID-19. The overall study: Material from acute and convalescent COVID-19 was sourced from the United States, Italy and Spain. From T cells, B-cell-depleted T cells, or PBMCs came the material, which was cDNA or gDNA.

As processed by the authors: The authors estimated nucleated cell counts from reference gene primer amplification. The assay was immunoSEQ multiplex PCR, and TCRdb's table has in-frame clones only and misses some. The DNA gave D and trimming, while V, J and clone size come from that table. Counted here are approximately 210,000 clones, roughly nine tenths occurring once; the ten biggest clones make up 0.78%. V lost 7 bases and J lost 7; bases outside the gene matches: 9. The CDR3 sequence is 15 residues long. Germline V gene data show CDR1 as MNHNY and CDR2 as SVGAGI (reference sequence). Source material: peripheral blood. The V and J genes are TRBV6-6 and TRBJ1-5; 11 nucleotides line up with TRBD1. The receptor was isolated from a woman in her 70s with acute or convalescent COVID-19. The CDR3: CASNAGTGGTQPQHF. For the CDR3, the DNA is TGTGCCAGCAATGCCGGGACAGGGGGAACGCAGCCCCAGCATTTT.